The T cell receptor beta chain under discussion was sequenced for a study of shared clonotypes between healthy human individuals. Findings of the study overall: Relative to their counterparts shared across all four donors, non-shared clonotypes exhibited diminished generation probabilities.

Participating donors were healthy, HIV-negative adults free of recent acute infections or vaccinations. Memory CD4+ cells were the fraction left after CD45RA+ naive selection. Execution of the assay was at deep level. The table came from immunoSEQ multiplex PCR; TCRdb's copy has only in-frame clones and leaves some out. This sample has 550,000 to 700,000 clones; 55% to 85% occur once, and the top ten carry around 2%. This clone came up a few times. Antigen specificity is unknown. Trimming left V 9 bases short and J 3 bases short, with 12 bases between. CDR1 MNHEY and CDR2 SMNVEV come from the germline V gene (reference sequence). The CDR3 is made up of 14 amino acids.

This TCR was recovered from a young woman in good health. Sequencing input: memory CD4+ T cells sorted from blood. Subset given: CD45RA-negative fraction. The chain employs TRBV27 and TRBJ2-6; the D gene could be TRBD1 or TRBD2 (5 bases each). CDR3 protein: CASRGVNGANVLTF. Written as DNA, the CDR3 is TGTGCCAGTAGAGGGGTGAATGGGGCCAACGTCCTGACTTTC.